This T cell receptor (beta chain) comes out of a study of blood T cell repertoires in COVID-19. With 11 bases removed from V and 8 bases from J, the gap between germline ends came to 22 bases. Germline CDR1 and CDR2: SNHLY and FYNNEI. The CDR3 covers 14 residues. Clones were sequenced by immunoSEQ multiplex PCR, and TCRdb holds only the in-frame ones, with some missing. Counted here are about 100,000 clones, over 80% occurring once; the ten biggest clones make up under 2%. This TCR was sampled from a human donor with active COVID-19. The donor label of this sample is uncertain. V is TRBV2 and J is TRBJ2-1; D might be TRBD2 (6 bases). The material sequenced was peripheral blood. In DNA, the CDR3 is TGTGCCCCGGATGGGGGAGGTCTTCAAGATGAGCAGTTCTTC. It specifies CAPDGGGLQDEQFF.